This passage covers 20 T cell receptor beta chains from one sample sequenced in a study of shared clonotypes between healthy human individuals. Profiling relied on immunoSEQ multiplex PCR, and the TCRdb table lists in-frame clones only, not all of them. The table includes millions of clones, over 90% detected once. The sample consisted of naive CD4+ T cells from PBMCs. The subset here: CD45RA+ positively selected. The receptor set was obtained from a man between 18 and 35 years old in good health. Some clones in this sample may be carry-over from other donors' samples.

The V gene is TRBV6-6, the J gene TRBJ2-1; D remains unclear. The CDR3 totals 13 residues. The germline V and J ends were trimmed by 7 bases and 2 bases, with 9 bases remaining between them. Germline V gene data show CDR1 as MNHNY and CDR2 as SVGAGI (reference sequence). The CDR3 protein is CASIAGPYNEQFF. The CDR3 DNA sequence: TGTGCCAGCATCGCCGGGCCCTACAATGAGCAGTTCTTC.

This chain links TRBV7-2 with TRBJ1-2; possible D gene TRBD1, 5 bases. The CDR3 has 12 residues. V lost 8 bases, J lost 4 bases, and 11 bases lay in between. CDR1 SGHTA and CDR2 FQGNSA come from the germline V gene. The CDR3 is CASGGGTYGYTF. The CDR3 DNA reads as TGTGCCAGCGGGGGAGGCACCTATGGCTACACCTTC.

This clone was seen more than once but under ten times. The chain uses TRBV14 and TRBJ1-1; the D is unclear. Germline V lookup: CDR1 SGHDN, CDR2 FVKESK. CDR3 length equals 13 residues. The V end was cut by 1 base, the J end by 1 base, with 4 bases between. CDR3 DNA sequence: TGTGCCAGCAGCCAAGGCTCGAACACTGAAGCTTTCTTT. As protein: CASSQGSNTEAFF.

V is TRBV4-2 and J is TRBJ2-3, with a tentative D call TRBD2 (5 bases). The V end was cut by 2 bases, the J end by 2 bases, with 8 bases between. From germline, CDR1 is LGHNA and CDR2 YNFKEQ. The CDR3 runs 14 residues. The CDR3 protein is CASSQLANTDTQYF. CDR3 DNA sequence: TGTGCCAGCAGCCAATTAGCGAACACAGATACGCAGTATTTT.

The chain is built from TRBV7-9 and TRBJ1-1; D perhaps matches TRBD1 (6 bases). The germline V gene has CDR1 SEHNR and CDR2 FQNEAQ (reference sequence). CDR3 length: 14 amino acids. V shed 5 bases and J shed 6 bases, with 16 bases lying between them. CDR3 residues: CASSPPGGAPEAFF. The CDR3 nucleotides are TGTGCCAGCAGCCCCCCTGGGGGGGCCCCTGAAGCTTTCTTT.

With respect to this clone: Other nucleotide sequences in the sample specify the same CDR3. The chain employs TRBV2 and TRBJ2-7, with D possibly matching TRBD2 (6 bases). There are 13 residues in the CDR3. Trimming took off 4 bases at V and 4 bases at J, with 11 bases between the two ends. Germline V gives CDR1 SNHLY, CDR2 FYNNEI. CDR3 bases: TGTGCCAGCAGTGTGGGGACTGCATACGAGCAGTACTTC. Translation: CASSVGTAYEQYF.

This clone has only a few counts. The rearrangement joins TRBV19 to TRBJ1-2; perhaps TRBD1 as D (6 bases). The germline V gene has CDR1 LNHDA and CDR2 SQIVND (reference sequence). This CDR3 region has 14 residues. Deletions cut 1 base from V and 6 bases from J, with 12 bases between. In DNA form, the CDR3 reads TGTGCCAGTAGTATAGTTGGACAGCGTAATGGCTACACCTTC. Its translation is CASSIVGQRNGYTF.

The CDR3 sequence: CASSDSWGKRATEAFF. The CDR3 nucleotides read TGTGCCAGCAGTGACTCTTGGGGGAAGAGGGCCACTGAAGCTTTCTTT. This chain links TRBV6-4 with TRBJ1-1; the D gene is possibly TRBD1 (5 bases). Germline lookup yields CDR1 MRHNA and CDR2 SNTAGT. Trimming took off 0 bases at V and 4 bases at J, with 15 bases between the two ends. The CDR3 is 16 amino acids.

The gene calls are TRBV6-4 and TRBJ2-7, with 7 bases identical to TRBD1. CDR3 size: 16 residues. V gave up 2 bases and J gave up 5 bases; unmatched junction bases: 12. CDR1 and CDR2 (germline): MRHNA, SNTAGT. The CDR3 protein is CASSDPGQEWADEQYF. The CDR3 coding sequence is TGTGCCAGCAGTGACCCTGGACAGGAATGGGCTGACGAGCAGTACTTC.

This clone has a single count. The chain couples TRBV5-1 to TRBJ2-7; TRBD1 might be the D (6 bases). This CDR3 is 13 amino acids long. CDR1 is SGHRS and CDR2 is YFSETQ in the germline V gene. Between the trimmed V and J ends, which lost 5 bases and 5 bases, there was a span of 14 bases. DNA for the CDR3: TGCGCCAGCAGTTATAACAGGGTGAACGAGCAGTACTTC. Protein product: CASSYNRVNEQYF. Combining the CDR3 with reference TRBV5-1 and TRBJ2-7 gives the whole variable domain KAGVTQTPRYLIKTRGQQVTLSCSPISGHRSVSWYQQTPGQGLQFLFEYFSETQRNKGNFPGRFSGRQFSNSRSEMNVSTLELGDSALYLCASSYNRVNEQYFGPGTRLTVT.

The chain has TRBV4-3 and TRBJ2-3; maybe TRBD2 (6 bases). The germline V gene encodes CDR1 LGHNA and CDR2 YSLEER. Trimming removed 3 bases at V and 0 bases at J, with 19 bases between. The CDR3 loop spans 18 amino acids. CDR3 bases: TGCGCCAGCAGCCAGTTTAGAGCTAGCGCATCTAGCACAGATACGCAGTATTTT. Its translation is CASSQFRASASSTDTQYF.

The genes are TRBV28 and TRBJ2-3, with D perhaps matching TRBD1 (6 bases). The germline V gene has CDR1 MDHEN and CDR2 SYDVKM. This CDR3 is 14 amino acids long. Trimming took off 4 bases at V and 6 bases at J, with 14 bases between the two ends. CDR3 in DNA: TGTGCCAGCAGTTCTCCCTATACAGGGGATACGCAGTATTTT. It encodes CASSSPYTGDTQYF.

The chain uses TRBV2 and TRBJ2-2; D may be TRBD2 (5 bases). Trimming removed 2 bases from V and 13 bases from J, with 11 bases in between. The CDR3 consists of 12 residues. Germline V lookup: CDR1 SNHLY, CDR2 FYNNEI. Here the CDR3 reads CASSERMAGLFF. CDR3 DNA: TGTGCCAGCAGTGAACGGATGGCGGGGCTGTTTTTT. Using reference TRBV2 and TRBJ2-2 for the parts outside the CDR3, the full variable domain is EPEVTQTPSHQVTQMGQEVILRCVPISNHLYFYWYRQILGQKVEFLVSFYNNEISEKSEIFDDQFSVERPDGSNFTLKIRSTKLEDSAMYFCASSERMAGLFFGEGSRLTVL.

This clone was observed a single time. This chain uses TRBV11-2 with TRBJ1-1; weak D call: TRBD1 (5 bases). Between the trimmed V and J ends, which lost 1 base and 3 bases, there was a span of 12 bases. CDR3 size: 15 residues. Germline CDR1 and CDR2: SGHAT and FQNNGV. The chain's CDR3 is CASSLVPGADTEAFF. DNA for the CDR3: TGTGCCAGCAGCTTAGTCCCCGGGGCGGACACTGAAGCTTTCTTT.

CDR3 protein: CAWAHRQGVGPYEQYF. CDR3 nucleotides: TGTGCCTGGGCTCACCGACAGGGAGTGGGACCTTACGAGCAGTACTTC. The chain joins TRBV30 to TRBJ2-7, with 7 positions matching TRBD1. This CDR3 spans 16 amino acids. V was pared by 5 bases and J by 4 bases, with 17 bases of the junction left unmatched. The V gene's germline CDR1 is GTSNPN and CDR2 SVGIG (reference sequence).

The chain combines TRBV2 with TRBJ2-2; D is unresolved. Between the trimmed V and J ends, which lost 3 bases and 5 bases, there was a span of 13 bases. The germline V gene has CDR1 SNHLY and CDR2 FYNNEI. CDR3 length: 15 residues. Written as DNA, the CDR3 is TGTGCCAGCAGTGAGCCCCCTTTCGGTACCGGGGAGCTGTTTTTT. Translation gives CASSEPPFGTGELFF.

The chain joins TRBV7-9 to TRBJ1-1, with D perhaps TRBD1 (6 bases). The CDR3 has 14 residues. Germline V lookup: CDR1 SEHNR, CDR2 FQNEAQ (reference sequence). Trimming took off 1 base at V and 4 bases at J, with 10 bases between the two ends. The CDR3 loop is CASSLGQGLTEAFF. CDR3 bases: TGTGCCAGCAGCTTAGGGCAGGGGCTCACTGAAGCTTTCTTT. Using reference TRBV7-9 and TRBJ1-1 for the parts outside the CDR3, the full variable domain is DTGVSQNPRHKITKRGQNVTFRCDPISEHNRLYWYRQTLGQGPEFLTYFQNEAQLEKSRLLSDRFSAERPKGSFSTLEIQRTEQGDSAMYLCASSLGQGLTEAFFGQGTRLTVV.

J is TRBJ2-5 and V is TRBV6-5; possibly TRBD1 for D (6 bases). Trimming stripped 5 bases from V and 2 bases from J, with 15 bases between. Germline V gives CDR1 MNHEY, CDR2 SVGAGI. The CDR3 contains 15 residues. The CDR3 sequence is CASSRLRGRQETQYF. The CDR3 DNA reads TGTGCCAGCAGTCGACTAAGGGGGAGACAAGAGACCCAGTACTTC.

The chain joins TRBV2 to TRBJ1-1; 7 bases fit TRBD1. CDR3 length: 13 residues. Germline trimming cut 5 bases from V and 11 bases from J; bases unmatched to any gene: 11. The germline V gene encodes CDR1 SNHLY and CDR2 FYNNEI. CDR3 region: CASSRDSRGEAFF. CDR3 nucleotides: TGTGCCAGCAGTCGGGACAGCCGGGGTGAGGCTTTCTTT.

J is TRBJ2-1 and V is TRBV7-6, with D uncertain. The CDR3 consists of 16 residues. Trimming left V 4 bases short and J 0 bases short, with 13 bases between. In germline, CDR1 is SGHVS, CDR2 FNYEAQ. CDR3 DNA sequence: TGTGCCAGCAGCTCCACTGCCCGCAGCTCCTACAATGAGCAGTTCTTC. As protein: CASSSTARSSYNEQFF. The complete variable domain, with remaining parts taken from reference TRBV7-6 and TRBJ2-1, reads GAGVSQSPRYKVTKRGQDVALRCDPISGHVSLYWYRQALGQGPEFLTYFNYEAQQDKSGLPNDRFSAERPEGSISTLTIQRTEQRDSAMYRCASSSTARSSYNEQFFGPGTRLTVL.